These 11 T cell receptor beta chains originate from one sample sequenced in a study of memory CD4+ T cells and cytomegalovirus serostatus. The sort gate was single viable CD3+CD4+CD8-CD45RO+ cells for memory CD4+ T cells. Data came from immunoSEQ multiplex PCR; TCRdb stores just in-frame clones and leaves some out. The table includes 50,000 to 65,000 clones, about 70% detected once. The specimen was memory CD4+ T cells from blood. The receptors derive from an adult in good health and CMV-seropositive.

CDR3 in amino acids: CASSRDRATEAFF. The CDR3 region has the DNA TGTGCCAGCAGCCGGGACAGGGCCACTGAAGCTTTCTTT. The chain uses TRBV5-4 and TRBJ1-1; 9 nucleotides line up with TRBD1. Germline V gene data show CDR1 as SGHNT and CDR2 as YYREEE (reference sequence). This CDR3 is 13 amino acids long. V trimming: 4 bases; J trimming: 4 bases; junction bases outside the gene matches: 2.

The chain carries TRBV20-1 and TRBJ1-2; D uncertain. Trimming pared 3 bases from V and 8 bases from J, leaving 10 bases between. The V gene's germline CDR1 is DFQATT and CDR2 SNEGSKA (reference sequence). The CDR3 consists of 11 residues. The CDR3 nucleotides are TGCAGTGCTAGGGATCCATGGGGCTACACCTTC. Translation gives CSARDPWGYTF.

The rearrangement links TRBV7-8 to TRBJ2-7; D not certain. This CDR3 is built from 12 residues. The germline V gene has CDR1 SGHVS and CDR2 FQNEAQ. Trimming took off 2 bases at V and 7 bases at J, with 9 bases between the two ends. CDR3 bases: TGTGCCAGCAGCTTACGAGGCTTAGAGCAGTACTTC. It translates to CASSLRGLEQYF.

For the CDR3, the DNA is TGTGCCACCAGCAGAGGTCAGGTTGGCGCGGGAGGGATCGGCGAGCAGTACTTC. Protein product: CATSRGQVGAGGIGEQYF. The chain recombines TRBV15 with TRBJ2-7; 9 nucleotides line up with TRBD2. V lost 1 base to trimming and J lost 6 bases; unmatched junction nucleotides: 16. Germline V gene data show CDR1 as LNHNV and CDR2 as YYDKDF (reference sequence). The CDR3 is 18 residues long.

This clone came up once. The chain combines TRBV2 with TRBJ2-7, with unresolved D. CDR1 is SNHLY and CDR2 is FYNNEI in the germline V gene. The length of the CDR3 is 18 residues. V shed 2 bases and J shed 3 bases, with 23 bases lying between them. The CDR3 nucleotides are TGTGCCAGCAGTGAACCCCCATACGCATACGACCTTGGCTACGAGCAGTACTTC. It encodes CASSEPPYAYDLGYEQYF.

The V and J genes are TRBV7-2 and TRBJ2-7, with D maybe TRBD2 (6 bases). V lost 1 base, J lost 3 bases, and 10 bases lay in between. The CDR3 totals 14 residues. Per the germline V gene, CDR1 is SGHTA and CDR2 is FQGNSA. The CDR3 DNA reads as TGTGCCAGCAGCTTAGTCGGGACTGTCTACGAGCAGTACGTC. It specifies CASSLVGTVYEQYV.

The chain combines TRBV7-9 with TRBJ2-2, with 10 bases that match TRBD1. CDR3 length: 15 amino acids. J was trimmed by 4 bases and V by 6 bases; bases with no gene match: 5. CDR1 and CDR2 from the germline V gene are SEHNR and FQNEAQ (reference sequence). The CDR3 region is CASRPGTGVTGELFF. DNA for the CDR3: TGTGCCAGCAGACCCGGGACAGGGGTCACCGGGGAGCTGTTTTTT.

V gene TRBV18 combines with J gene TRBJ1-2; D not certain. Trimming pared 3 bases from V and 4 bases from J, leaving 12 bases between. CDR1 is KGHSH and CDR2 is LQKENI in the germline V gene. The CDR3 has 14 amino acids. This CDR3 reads CASSPIRTAYGYTF. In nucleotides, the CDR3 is TGTGCCAGCTCACCTATAAGGACCGCCTATGGCTACACCTTC.

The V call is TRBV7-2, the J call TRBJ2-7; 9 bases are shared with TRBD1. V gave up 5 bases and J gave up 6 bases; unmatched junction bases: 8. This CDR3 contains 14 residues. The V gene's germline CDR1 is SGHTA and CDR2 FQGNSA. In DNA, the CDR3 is TGTGCCAGCAGCCCTAGGGGGACAGGGATCGAGCAGTACTTC. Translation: CASSPRGTGIEQYF.

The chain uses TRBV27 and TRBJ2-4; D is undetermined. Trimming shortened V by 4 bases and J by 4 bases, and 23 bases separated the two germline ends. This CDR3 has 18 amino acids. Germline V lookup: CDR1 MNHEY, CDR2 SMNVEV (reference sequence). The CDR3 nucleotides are TGTGCCAGCAGTTATACCCCGACCCGCCCTGGGGTAAAAAACATTCAGTACTTC. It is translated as CASSYTPTRPGVKNIQYF.

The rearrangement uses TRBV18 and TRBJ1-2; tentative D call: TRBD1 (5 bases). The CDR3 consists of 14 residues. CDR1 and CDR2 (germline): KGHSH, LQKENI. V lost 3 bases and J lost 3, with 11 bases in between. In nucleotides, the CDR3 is TGTGCCAGCTCACCGGGCAGGGTCTACTATGGCTACACCTTC. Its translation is CASSPGRVYYGYTF.